This passage covers 27 T cell receptor beta chains from one sample sequenced in a study of blood T cells in healthy people across ages. Combining a sample-barcoded 5' primer with a J-beta primer mix, a second PCR ran for 7 to 11 cycles. TCRdb recomputed calls from the 5' RACE reads with MiXCR, one row per CDR3 protein. This table holds about 830,000 distinct CDR3 sequences, less than 80% found once. Sequencing was carried out using blood. The receptors were gathered from a man under 40 in good health.

This clonotype turned up a few times. V and J are TRBV3-1 and TRBJ1-2, with D possibly matching TRBD1 (6 bases). This CDR3 region has 12 residues. V gave up 4 bases and J gave up 7 bases, with 10 bases separating them. Germline V lookup: CDR1 LGHDT, CDR2 YNNKEL (reference sequence). CDR3 amino acids: CASSRGGGGYTF. Here the CDR3 DNA reads TGTGCCAGCAGCCGGGGGGGCGGTGGCTACACCTTC.

This clonotype appeared once. The J gene is TRBJ2-1, the V gene TRBV6-5; D could derive from TRBD1 or TRBD2 (5 bases each). Germline values: CDR1 MNHEY, CDR2 SVGAGI. Trimming removed 0 bases at V and 0 bases at J, with 12 bases between. The length of the CDR3 is 17 residues. CDR3 bases: TGTGCCAGCAGTTACTCATGGGGGTCGAGCTCCTACAATGAGCAGTTCTTC. Translating gives CASSYSWGSSSYNEQFF.

The rearrangement links TRBV6-5 to TRBJ2-3; D is undetermined. V was pared by 6 bases and J by 6 bases, with 13 bases between. Looked up from germline, CDR1 is MNHEY and CDR2 is SVGAGI. The CDR3 loop spans 13 amino acids. CDR3 nucleotide sequence: TGTGCCAGCAGAGAGGACCGTTTCGATACGCAGTATTTT. This translates into CASREDRFDTQYF.

This rearrangement joins TRBV5-6 to TRBJ2-3; 7 bases line up with TRBD1. The CDR3 totals 16 residues. Unmatched junction bases numbered 5, after V lost 1 base and J lost 0 bases. The V gene's germline CDR1 is SGHDT and CDR2 YYEEEE. The CDR3 reads CASSLPGGISTDTQYF. CDR3 nucleotides: TGTGCCAGCAGCTTGCCAGGGGGTATCAGCACAGATACGCAGTATTTT.

As to this clonotype: One junction end disagrees with the germline gene, perhaps due to a read error. DNA of the CDR3: TGCGCCAGCAACCAAGATACAGGGGGCATATTTTACGAGCAGTACTTC. It is translated as CASNQDTGGIFYEQYF. The chain joins TRBV4-3 to TRBJ2-5, with TRBD1 matching 9 bases. The J call may be incorrect, as the DNA end agrees better with TRBJ2-7. Germline CDR1 and CDR2: LGHNA and YSLEER. The CDR3 loop spans 16 amino acids.

This rearrangement joins TRBV6-5 to TRBJ2-4, with D possibly called TRBD1 or TRBD2 (5 bases each). Germline CDR1 and CDR2: MNHEY and SVGAGI. The CDR3 extends over 15 amino acids. The V end was cut by 2 bases, the J end by 14 bases, with 22 bases between. The CDR3 region has the DNA TGTGCCAGCAGTTACAAGGGGCACGGGGCCCCAACGGAGTACTTC. Translation: CASSYKGHGAPTEYF.

In regard to this clonotype: One junction end does not reproduce the germline sequence, and a read error may be involved. CDR3 sequence (DNA): TGTGCCAGCAGCTCTCCAGGGTCCGAGCGGTACTTC. Amino acid sequence: CASSSPGSERYF. V and J are TRBV6-5 and TRBJ2-7; maybe TRBD1 (5 bases). The CDR3 has 12 amino acids. Germline CDR1 MNHEY, CDR2 SVGAGI.

The chain combines TRBV7-3 with TRBJ2-5; tentatively, D is TRBD1 (5 bases). Germline V lookup: CDR1 SGHTA, CDR2 FQGTGA. CDR3 size: 13 residues. Trimming removed 2 bases at V and 3 bases at J, with 7 bases between. The CDR3 DNA sequence: TGTGCCAGCAGCTTATCACAGGAAGAGACCCAGTACTTC. This gives the protein CASSLSQEETQYF.

The chain uses TRBV28 and TRBJ1-2; D not resolved. The CDR3 spans 11 residues. V was pared by 4 bases and J by 6 bases, with 6 bases between. The V gene's germline CDR1 is MDHEN and CDR2 SYDVKM. The CDR3 loop reads CASSWADGYTF. CDR3 nucleotides: TGTGCCAGCAGTTGGGCAGATGGCTACACCTTC.

Note on this clonotype: The junction shows a germline mismatch at one end, possibly a read error. V and J are TRBV20-1 and TRBJ2-4; D perhaps matches TRBD2 (6 bases). The J call may be wrong; the DNA end is better matched by TRBJ2-7. Germline CDR1 and CDR2: DFQATT and SNEGSKA (reference sequence). The CDR3 has 12 amino acids. The CDR3 bases are TGCAGTGCTAGCAGGGACTCCCACGAGCAGTACTTC. Its translation: CSASRDSHEQYF.

This clonotype was seen once. A junction end diverges from the germline sequence, so it may reflect a read error. V and J are TRBV11-1 and TRBJ2-5; 8 bases agree with TRBD1. The germline CDR1 and CDR2 sequences are SGHAT and FQDESV (reference sequence). This CDR3 has 15 residues. CDR3 bases: TGTGCCAGCAGCTTAGGAGCAGGGGGCCAAGAGTCCCAGTACTTC. It specifies CASSLGAGGQESQYF.

The chain recombines TRBV12-3 or TRBV12-4 with TRBJ2-7; TRBD1 agrees at 10 bases. The V gene end was trimmed by 1 base and the J gene end by 6 bases; junction bases not matched to a gene: 6. CDR3 length: 15 amino acids. Written as DNA, the CDR3 is TGTGCCAGCAGTTTAGTTGGACAGGGGGTACGCGAGCAGTACTTC. Protein sequence: CASSLVGQGVREQYF.

The chain carries TRBV4-2 and TRBJ1-5; tentatively, D is TRBD1 (6 bases). The V gene lost 4 bases and the J gene lost 3 bases, with 16 bases spanning the gap. Germline V gene lookup returns CDR1 LGHNA and CDR2 YNFKEQ. The CDR3 has 16 amino acids. CDR3 in DNA: TGTGCCAGCAGCCCGGAATCCGGGACAAACAATCAGCCCCAGCATTTT. This codes for CASSPESGTNNQPQHF.

The chain is built from TRBV2 and TRBJ1-2; D call uncertain. The CDR3 is made up of 14 amino acids. Germline lookup yields CDR1 SNHLY and CDR2 FYNNEI. Trimming removed 5 bases at V and 0 bases at J, with 10 bases between. The CDR3 nucleotides are TGTGCCAGCAGTCTGACACCCACTAACTATGGCTACACCTTC. Encoded protein: CASSLTPTNYGYTF.

V is TRBV20-1 and J is TRBJ2-5, with unresolved D. The J call may be wrong; the DNA end is better matched by TRBJ2-7. CDR1 is DFQATT, CDR2 SNEGSKA, per germline (reference sequence). This CDR3 has 12 amino acids. Here the CDR3 DNA reads TGCAGTGCTAATGGACCTTACTTCGAGCAGTACTTC. Amino acids: CSANGPYFEQYF.

The V call is TRBV10-3, the J call TRBJ2-7, with 7 bases lining up with TRBD1. Germline lookup yields CDR1 ENHRY and CDR2 SYGVKD. The CDR3 has 14 amino acids. V lost 7 bases, J lost 1 base, and 7 bases stayed unmatched. DNA of the CDR3: TGTGCCATCAATCCGGGACAGAGTTCCTACGAGCAGTACTTC. Amino acids: CAINPGQSSYEQYF.

This clonotype was seen a few times. The CDR3 coding sequence is TGTGCCAGTAGTATAGGAAGGCTGAACTACGCCTACGAGCAGTACTTC. Amino acid sequence: CASSIGRLNYAYEQYF. V is TRBV19 and J is TRBJ2-4; no firm D call. The J call is in doubt because the DNA end fits TRBJ2-7 better. The CDR3 has 16 residues. Germline values: CDR1 LNHDA, CDR2 SQIVND (reference sequence).

The V call is TRBV29-1, the J call TRBJ2-3; D might be TRBD1 (5 bases). The ends were cut back, 6 bases at V and 0 bases at J, with 16 bases in the middle. The CDR3 has 15 residues. Germline values: CDR1 SQVTM, CDR2 ANQGSEA. CDR3 nucleotides: TGCAGCGTGGCAACAGGCACTACTAGCACAGATACGCAGTATTTT. Protein product: CSVATGTTSTDTQYF.

This clonotype showed up just once. The chain uses TRBV24-1 and TRBJ2-1; D may be TRBD1 (5 bases). The ends were cut back, 0 bases at V and 5 bases at J, with 13 bases in the middle. Per the germline V gene, CDR1 is KGHDR and CDR2 is SFDVKD. The CDR3 spans 16 residues. DNA of the CDR3: TGTGCCACCAGTGATTTGCAGGGTGGAGATCACAATGAGCAGTTCTTC. Translation gives CATSDLQGGDHNEQFF.

The chain uses TRBV12-3 or TRBV12-4 and TRBJ2-1; perhaps D is TRBD1 or TRBD2 (6 bases each). Between the trimmed V and J ends, which lost 6 bases and 9 bases, there was a span of 15 bases. This CDR3 contains 13 residues. CDR3 sequence: CASSTGGRGEQFF. The CDR3 nucleotides read TGTGCCAGCAGCACCGGGGGCCGGGGTGAGCAGTTCTTC.

This clonotype was observed once. The chain employs TRBV15 and TRBJ2-7, with D perhaps TRBD1 (5 bases). CDR3 length: 14 residues. Trimming cost V 2 bases and J 10 bases, with 18 bases left between them. Germline assignment: CDR1 LNHNV and CDR2 YYDKDF (reference sequence). CDR3 protein: CATSRSTVGETQYF. CDR3 nucleotide sequence: TGTGCCACCAGCAGATCCACAGTAGGGGAAACCCAGTACTTC.

V usage is TRBV20-1 and J usage is TRBJ2-5, with TRBD1 identical over 7 bases. V was pared by 3 bases and J by 1 base, with 2 bases of the junction left unmatched. Germline CDR1 DFQATT, CDR2 SNEGSKA (reference sequence). The CDR3 contains 13 residues. The CDR3 coding sequence is TGCAGTGCTAGTCGACAGGGCCAAGAGACCCAGTACTTC. It is translated as CSASRQGQETQYF.

The rearrangement uses TRBV7-3 and TRBJ2-5; no firm D call. This CDR3 comprises 15 residues. Germline CDR1 reads SGHTA; CDR2 reads FQGTGA. Between the trimmed V and J ends, which lost 3 bases and 2 bases, there was a span of 13 bases. This CDR3 reads CASSFRPAEQETQYF. The CDR3 nucleotides read TGTGCCAGCAGCTTTCGTCCGGCGGAACAAGAGACCCAGTACTTC.

The V gene is TRBV6-5, the J gene TRBJ2-5, with 11 bases aligning to TRBD1. The J call could be wrong; TRBJ2-7 is a better fit for the DNA end. The germline gives CDR1 MNHEY, CDR2 SVGAGI. The CDR3 has 15 residues. As DNA, the CDR3 is TGTGCCAGCAGTTACTTGGGACAGGGGGAATACGAGCAGTACTTC. Translating it yields CASSYLGQGEYEQYF.

This chain uses TRBV4-2 with TRBJ1-5; 10 bases line up with TRBD1. The CDR3 is 17 residues long. Germline loops: CDR1 LGHNA, CDR2 YNFKEQ. Germline trimming cut 4 bases from V and 4 bases from J; bases unmatched to any gene: 10. DNA of the CDR3: TGTGCCAGCAGCCTGGACAGGGGGGCAGGTCTGAATCAGCCCCAGCATTTT. Its translation is CASSLDRGAGLNQPQHF.

This clonotype was seen only once. V and J are TRBV20-1 and TRBJ2-7, with 8 bases identical to TRBD1. Germline values: CDR1 DFQATT, CDR2 SNEGSKA (reference sequence). The V and J ends lost 2 bases and 2 bases, in that order; junction bases with no gene match: 2. The CDR3 has 13 residues. The CDR3 loop is CSARQGATYEQYF. The CDR3, as DNA: TGCAGTGCTAGACAGGGGGCTACCTACGAGCAGTACTTC.

CDR3 sequence: CASSALTGLSQGYTF. CDR3 nucleotide sequence: TGTGCCAGCAGCGCCCTAACAGGGCTATCTCAGGGCTACACCTTC. The V and J genes are TRBV7-2 and TRBJ1-2, with D possibly being TRBD1 (6 bases). CDR3 length: 15 amino acids. Germline assignment: CDR1 SGHTA and CDR2 FQGNSA. Trimming pared 5 bases from V and 8 bases from J, leaving 21 bases between.